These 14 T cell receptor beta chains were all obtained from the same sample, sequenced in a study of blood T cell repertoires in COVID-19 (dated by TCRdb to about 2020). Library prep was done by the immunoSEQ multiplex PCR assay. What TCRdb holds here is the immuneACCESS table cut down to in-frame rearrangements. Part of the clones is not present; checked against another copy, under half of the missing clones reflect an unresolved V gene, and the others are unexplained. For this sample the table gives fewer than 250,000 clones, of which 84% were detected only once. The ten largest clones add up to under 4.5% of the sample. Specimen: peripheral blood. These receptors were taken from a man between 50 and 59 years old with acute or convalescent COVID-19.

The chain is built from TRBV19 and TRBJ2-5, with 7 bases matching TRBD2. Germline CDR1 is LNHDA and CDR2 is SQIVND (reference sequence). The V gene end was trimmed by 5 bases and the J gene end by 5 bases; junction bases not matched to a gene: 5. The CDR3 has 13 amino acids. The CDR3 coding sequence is TGTGCCAGTAGTGCTACTAGCGTGGAGACCCAGTACTTC. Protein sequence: CASSATSVETQYF.

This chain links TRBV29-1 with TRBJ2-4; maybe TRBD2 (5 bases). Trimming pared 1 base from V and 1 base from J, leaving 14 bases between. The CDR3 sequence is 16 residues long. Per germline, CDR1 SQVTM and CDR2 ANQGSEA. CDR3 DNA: TGCAGCGTTGAAGGGACTTTCGGGTGGGCCAAAAACATTCAGTACTTC. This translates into CSVEGTFGWAKNIQYF.

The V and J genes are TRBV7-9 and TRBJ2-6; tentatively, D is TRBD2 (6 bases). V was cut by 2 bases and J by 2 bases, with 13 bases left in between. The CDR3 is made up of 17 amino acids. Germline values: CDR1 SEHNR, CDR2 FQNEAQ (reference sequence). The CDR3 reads CASSLSPPGAGANVLTF. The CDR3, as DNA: TGTGCCAGCAGCTTATCCCCCCCGGGGGCTGGGGCCAACGTCCTGACTTTC.

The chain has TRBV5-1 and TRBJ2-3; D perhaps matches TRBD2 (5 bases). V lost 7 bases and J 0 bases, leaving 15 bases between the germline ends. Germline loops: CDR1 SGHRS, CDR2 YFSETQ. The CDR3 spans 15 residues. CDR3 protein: CASAVEGFSTDTQYF. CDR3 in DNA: TGCGCCAGCGCCGTTGAGGGATTTAGCACAGATACGCAGTATTTT.

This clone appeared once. In DNA form, the CDR3 reads TGTGCCAGCAGTTCACCCCTCGCGGGGGCCTATTACGAGCAGTACTTC. Translating it yields CASSSPLAGAYYEQYF. V usage is TRBV3-1 (or the pseudogene TRBV3-2) and J usage is TRBJ2-7; tentative D call: TRBD2 (7 bases). Looked up from germline, CDR1 is LGHDT and CDR2 is YNNKEL (reference sequence). The V end was cut by 6 bases, the J end by 4 bases, with 22 bases between. This CDR3 comprises 16 residues.

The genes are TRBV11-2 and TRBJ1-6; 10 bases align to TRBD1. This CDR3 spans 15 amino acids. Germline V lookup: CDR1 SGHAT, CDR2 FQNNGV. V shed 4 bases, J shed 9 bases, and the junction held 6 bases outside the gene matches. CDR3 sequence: CASSSHRDRGSPLHF. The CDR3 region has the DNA TGTGCCAGCAGCTCGCACCGGGACAGGGGTTCACCCCTCCACTTT. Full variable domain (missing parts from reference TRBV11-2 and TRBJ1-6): EAGVAQSPRYKIIEKRQSVAFWCNPISGHATLYWYQQILGQGPKLLIQFQNNGVVDDSQLPKDRFSAERLKGVDSTLKIQPAKLEDSAVYLCASSSHRDRGSPLHFGNGTRLTVT.

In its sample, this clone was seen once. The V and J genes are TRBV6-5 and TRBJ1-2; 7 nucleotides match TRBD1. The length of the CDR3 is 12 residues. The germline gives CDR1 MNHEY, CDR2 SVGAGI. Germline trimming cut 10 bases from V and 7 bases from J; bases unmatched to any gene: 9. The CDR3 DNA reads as TGTGCCACTGGAGACAGGGCTGCTGGCTACACCTTC. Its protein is CATGDRAAGYTF.

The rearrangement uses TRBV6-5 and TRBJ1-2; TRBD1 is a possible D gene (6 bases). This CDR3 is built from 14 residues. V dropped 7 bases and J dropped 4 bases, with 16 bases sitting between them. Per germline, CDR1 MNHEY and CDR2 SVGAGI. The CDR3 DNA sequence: TGTGCCAGCAATCCTAACAGGGTTGGCTATGGCTACACCTTC. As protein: CASNPNRVGYGYTF.

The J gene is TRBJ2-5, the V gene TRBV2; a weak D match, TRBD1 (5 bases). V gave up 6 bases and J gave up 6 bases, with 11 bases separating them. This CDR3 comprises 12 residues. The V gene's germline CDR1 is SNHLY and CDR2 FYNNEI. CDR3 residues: CASSDSRKTQYF. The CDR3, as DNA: TGTGCCAGCAGCGACAGTAGGAAGACCCAGTACTTC.

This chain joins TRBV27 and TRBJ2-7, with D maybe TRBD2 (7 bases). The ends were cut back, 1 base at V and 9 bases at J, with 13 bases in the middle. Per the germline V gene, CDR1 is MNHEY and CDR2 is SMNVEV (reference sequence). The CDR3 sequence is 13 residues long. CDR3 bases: TGTGCCAGCAGTTTATTGGGGGGGCGAGTGCAGTACTTC. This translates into CASSLLGGRVQYF.

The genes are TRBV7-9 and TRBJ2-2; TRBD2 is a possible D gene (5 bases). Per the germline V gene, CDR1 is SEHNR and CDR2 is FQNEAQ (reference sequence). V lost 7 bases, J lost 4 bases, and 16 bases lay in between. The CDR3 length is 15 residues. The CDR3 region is CASNPLEGATGELFF. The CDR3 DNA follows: TGTGCCAGCAACCCGCTTGAGGGTGCCACCGGGGAGCTGTTTTTT.

In DNA form, the CDR3 reads TGTGCCATCAGTGAGTCTTTGGCAGGTTATCAGCCCCAGCATTTT. It specifies CAISESLAGYQPQHF. This chain links TRBV10-3 with TRBJ1-5; no definite D call. Trimming shortened V by 0 bases and J by 5 bases, and 11 bases separated the two germline ends. CDR1 and CDR2 (germline): ENHRY, SYGVKD. The CDR3 runs to 15 residues.

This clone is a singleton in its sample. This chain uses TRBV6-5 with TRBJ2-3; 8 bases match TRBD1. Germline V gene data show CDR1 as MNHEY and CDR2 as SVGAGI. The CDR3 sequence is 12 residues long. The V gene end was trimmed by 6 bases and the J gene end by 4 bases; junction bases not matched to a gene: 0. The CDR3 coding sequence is TGTGCCAGCAGGACAGGGGCAGATACGCAGTATTTT. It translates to CASRTGADTQYF.

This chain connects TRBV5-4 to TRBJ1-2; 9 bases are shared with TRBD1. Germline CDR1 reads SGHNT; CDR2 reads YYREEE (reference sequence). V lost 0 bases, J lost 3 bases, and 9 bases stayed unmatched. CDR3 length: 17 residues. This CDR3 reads CASSLGDLTGGDYGYTF. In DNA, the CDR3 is TGTGCCAGCAGCTTGGGCGACCTCACAGGGGGCGACTATGGCTACACCTTC.